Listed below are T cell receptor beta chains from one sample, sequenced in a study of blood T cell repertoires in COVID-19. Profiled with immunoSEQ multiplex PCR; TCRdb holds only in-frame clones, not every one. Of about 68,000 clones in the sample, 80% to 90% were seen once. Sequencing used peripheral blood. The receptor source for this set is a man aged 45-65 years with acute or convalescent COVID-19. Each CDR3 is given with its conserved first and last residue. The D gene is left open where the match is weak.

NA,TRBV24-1,CATSEGHRDTGELFF
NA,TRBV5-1,CASSEGQSNQPQHF
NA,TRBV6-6,CASSYQRSDTQYF
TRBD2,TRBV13,CASSLLAGVSNEQFF
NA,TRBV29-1,CSAAGSLNPEAFF
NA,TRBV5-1,CASRADSGNTIYF
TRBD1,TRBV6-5,CASRLDRGAYTF
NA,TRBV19,CASSPEVVPPQHF
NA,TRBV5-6,CASSLGLALLEQYF
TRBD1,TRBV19,CASTGTGKPQHF
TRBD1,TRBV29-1,CSVAREGAGMNTEAFF
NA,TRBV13,CASSLADSIYGYTF
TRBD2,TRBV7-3,CASSLALAGLDTQYF
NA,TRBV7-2,CASSSSRRIGDLIGYTF
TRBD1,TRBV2,CASSEGQGIYGYTF
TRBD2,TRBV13,CASDGGGDHNEQFF
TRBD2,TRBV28,CASSSFSAGGAYNEQFF
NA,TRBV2,CASSGPGLSITGANVLTF
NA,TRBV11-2,CASSLEGWGEVSYEQYF
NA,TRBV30,CAWSVPTRRNTEAFF
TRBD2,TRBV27,CASSSLTSGSTDTQYF